The 24 T cell receptor beta chains presented below share a single source sample, sequenced in a study of blood T cell repertoires in COVID-19. Using immunoSEQ multiplex PCR, the repertoire was profiled, and TCRdb retains in-frame clones only, with some absent. The sample lists 85,000 to 90,000 clones, 85% to 90% seen once, with around 5% in the top ten. Sequencing was performed on peripheral blood. These receptors were obtained from a woman over 75 with active COVID-19.

V usage is TRBV18 and J usage is TRBJ2-5; 8 bases line up with TRBD2. J gave up 2 bases and V 1 base, and 9 bases lay outside the gene matches. From germline, CDR1 is KGHSH and CDR2 LQKENI. The CDR3 runs 17 residues. This CDR3 is CASSPLAGGSLQETQYF. The CDR3 DNA reads TGTGCCAGCTCACCACTGGCGGGAGGATCCCTTCAAGAGACCCAGTACTTC. The full variable domain, completed using reference TRBV18 and TRBJ2-5, is NAGVMQNPRHLVRRRGQEARLRCSPMKGHSHVYWYRQLPEEGLKFMVYLQKENIIDESGMPKERFSAEFPKEGPSILRIQQVVRGDSAAYFCASSPLAGGSLQETQYFGPGTRLLVL.

The V call is TRBV28, the J call TRBJ2-1; 8 positions match TRBD2. CDR3 size: 15 residues. V gave up 7 bases and J gave up 2 bases; unmatched junction bases: 7. CDR1 is MDHEN and CDR2 is SYDVKM in the germline V gene. Written as DNA, the CDR3 is TGTGCCAGCACCAATAGCGGGGAGACCTACAATGAGCAGTTCTTC. It translates to CASTNSGETYNEQFF.

This chain links TRBV19 with TRBJ1-1; weak D call: TRBD1 (6 bases). The CDR3 sequence is 15 residues long. Trimming stripped 1 base from V and 7 bases from J, with 16 bases between. In germline, CDR1 is LNHDA, CDR2 SQIVND (reference sequence). The CDR3 nucleotides are TGTGCCAGTAGTATAGGGGGGCCAGGGCGCGGTGAAGCTTTCTTT. As protein: CASSIGGPGRGEAFF.

V and J are TRBV7-3 and TRBJ2-2, with 10 bases that match TRBD1. Germline lookup yields CDR1 SGHTA and CDR2 FQGTGA. J lost 6 bases, V lost 3 bases, and 7 bases had no gene match. The CDR3 loop spans 16 amino acids. The CDR3 bases are TGTGCCAGCAGCTTGCTGGGACAGGGGAATGCCGGGGAGCTGTTTTTT. Residues: CASSLLGQGNAGELFF.

The rearrangement uses TRBV3-1 (or the pseudogene TRBV3-2) and TRBJ2-3; D unresolved. The V end was cut by 2 bases, the J end by 1 base, with 13 bases between. CDR3 size: 16 residues. The V gene's germline CDR1 is LGHDT and CDR2 YNNKEL (reference sequence). CDR3 DNA sequence: TGTGCCAGCAGCCAAAGAGCATCACTCGGCACAGATACGCAGTATTTT. Amino acid sequence: CASSQRASLGTDTQYF.

This chain's CDR3 is CASSVTGLRYNEQFF. The DNA of the CDR3 is TGTGCCAGCAGCGTGACGGGACTAAGATACAATGAGCAGTTCTTC. The chain is built from TRBV9 and TRBJ2-1, with 7 bases identical to TRBD2. Unmatched junction bases numbered 6, after V lost 2 bases and J lost 4 bases. The CDR3 totals 15 residues. Germline V gene lookup returns CDR1 SGDLS and CDR2 YYNGEE.

The genes are TRBV4-3 and TRBJ1-2; no clear D gene. The germline V gene encodes CDR1 LGHNA and CDR2 YSLEER. This CDR3 spans 13 amino acids. Trimming removed 0 bases at V and 2 bases at J, with 4 bases between. The CDR3 DNA sequence: TGCGCCAGCAGCCAAGACAGGAACTATGGCTACACCTTC. This sequence encodes CASSQDRNYGYTF.

The rearrangement uses TRBV28 and TRBJ1-2; no firm D call. Between the trimmed V and J ends, which lost 5 bases and 1 base, there was a span of 8 bases. The CDR3 is made up of 13 amino acids. Looked up from germline, CDR1 is MDHEN and CDR2 is SYDVKM. The CDR3 coding sequence is TGTGCCAGCAGTCAGTATAATAACTATGGCTACACCTTC. Its protein is CASSQYNNYGYTF.

This chain uses TRBV7-9 with TRBJ2-2; D gene ambiguous. From germline, CDR1 is SEHNR and CDR2 FQNEAQ (reference sequence). The CDR3 consists of 15 residues. The V end was cut by 4 bases, the J end by 5 bases, with 14 bases between. In DNA, the CDR3 is TGTGCCAGCAGCTCCCTAAAGACACCTACCGGGGAGCTGTTTTTT. It encodes CASSSLKTPTGELFF.

The chain joins TRBV10-3 to TRBJ2-2; D possibly corresponds to TRBD1 (5 bases). The CDR3 runs to 15 residues. Trimming took off 4 bases at V and 0 bases at J, with 9 bases between the two ends. From germline, CDR1 is ENHRY and CDR2 SYGVKD. The CDR3 sequence is CAISGLGPNTGELFF. As DNA, the CDR3 is TGTGCCATCAGTGGCTTGGGGCCGAACACCGGGGAGCTGTTTTTT.

The J gene is TRBJ2-3, the V gene TRBV6-5; D is unresolved. Germline CDR1 and CDR2: MNHEY and SVGAGI. Trimming took 2 bases from V and 0 from J, leaving 12 bases between them. This CDR3 has 16 amino acids. CDR3 sequence (DNA): TGTGCCAGCAGTTACGATACGACTTTTAGCACAGATACGCAGTATTTT. It is translated as CASSYDTTFSTDTQYF.

This chain joins TRBV27 and TRBJ2-7; 9 bases agree with TRBD1. In germline, CDR1 is MNHEY, CDR2 SMNVEV (reference sequence). V lost 8 bases, J lost 1 base, and 9 bases stayed unmatched. The CDR3 extends over 15 amino acids. The CDR3 DNA is TGTGCCAGCCGGCGAAGCGGGACAGGGTCCTACGAGCAGTACTTC. This encodes CASRRSGTGSYEQYF.

This chain links TRBV11-3 with TRBJ2-1, with TRBD2 as a possible D gene (6 bases). Germline loops: CDR1 SGHNT, CDR2 YENEEA. This CDR3 comprises 14 residues. V lost 4 bases, J lost 8 bases, and 15 bases lay in between. The CDR3, as DNA: TGTGCCAGCAGCTACGGGTCGACGGGGGATGAGCAGTTCTTC. It specifies CASSYGSTGDEQFF.

The count of this clone is one. The J gene is TRBJ2-7, the V gene TRBV29-1; 7 nucleotides line up with TRBD2. The CDR3 covers 13 residues. The V gene's germline CDR1 is SQVTM and CDR2 ANQGSEA. The J segment lost 2 bases and the V segment lost 2 bases, leaving 3 bases of the junction unmatched. The CDR3 protein is CSVELSGTYEQYF. DNA of the CDR3: TGCAGCGTTGAATTAAGCGGGACCTACGAGCAGTACTTC.

The J gene is TRBJ2-1, the V gene TRBV5-4, with 7 bases lining up with TRBD2. The V and J ends lost 0 bases and 6 bases, in that order; junction bases with no gene match: 9. This CDR3 comprises 16 residues. Per germline, CDR1 SGHNT and CDR2 YYREEE (reference sequence). The CDR3 spells CASSLAGAGYINEQFF. The CDR3 DNA follows: TGTGCCAGCAGCTTGGCCGGAGCGGGATACATCAATGAGCAGTTCTTC.

The rearrangement joins TRBV7-2 to TRBJ2-7, with D uncertain. The germline CDR1 and CDR2 sequences are SGHTA and FQGNSA. The CDR3 has 11 residues. Trimming pared 3 bases from V and 5 bases from J, leaving 5 bases between. This chain's CDR3 is CASSFFDEQYF. DNA of the CDR3: TGTGCCAGCAGCTTCTTTGACGAGCAGTACTTC.

The chain combines TRBV29-1 with TRBJ1-2; TRBD1 agrees at 9 bases. There are 13 residues in the CDR3. Germline V gene lookup returns CDR1 SQVTM and CDR2 ANQGSEA. J was trimmed by 4 bases and V by 3 bases; bases with no gene match: 3. For the CDR3, the DNA is TGCAGCGTTGACCGACAGGGGGGCTATGGCTACACCTTC. This encodes CSVDRQGGYGYTF.

The CDR3 DNA reads as TGTGCCAGCAGCAGGGGCAACGAGCAGTACTTC. Translating it yields CASSRGNEQYF. This chain links TRBV7-2 with TRBJ2-7; perhaps TRBD1 as D (5 bases). The V end was cut by 5 bases, the J end by 5 bases, with 7 bases between. Looked up from germline, CDR1 is SGHTA and CDR2 is FQGNSA. This CDR3 contains 11 residues.

The chain joins TRBV9 to TRBJ2-3; 9 nucleotides agree with TRBD2. The CDR3 spans 17 residues. Germline lookup yields CDR1 SGDLS and CDR2 YYNGEE. With 3 bases clipped from V and 6 bases from J, the junction kept 14 bases outside the gene matches. The CDR3 reads CASSAGLAPRSSDTQYF. The CDR3 DNA follows: TGTGCCAGCAGCGCGGGACTAGCCCCTAGGTCGTCGGATACGCAGTATTTT.

The chain combines TRBV6-5 with TRBJ2-7, with a tentative D call TRBD2 (6 bases). Germline V gene data show CDR1 as MNHEY and CDR2 as SVGAGI. Trimming shortened V by 10 bases and J by 0 bases, and 16 bases separated the two germline ends. There are 14 residues in the CDR3. The CDR3 sequence is CATPVRDRSYEQYF. The CDR3 coding sequence is TGTGCCACCCCAGTGCGGGACCGCTCCTACGAGCAGTACTTC.

This sequence joins TRBV7-2 and TRBJ2-7, with 12 bases that match TRBD2. V shed 5 bases and J 0 bases; nucleotides not matched to a gene: 5. In germline, CDR1 is SGHTA, CDR2 FQGNSA. The CDR3 is 16 amino acids. CDR3 region: CASSLGLAGISYEQYF. CDR3 nucleotide sequence: TGTGCCAGCAGCCTCGGACTAGCGGGGATCTCCTACGAGCAGTACTTC.

The chain links TRBV5-4 to TRBJ2-7; 8 bases are shared with TRBD2. The J segment lost 6 bases and the V segment lost 2 bases, leaving 7 bases of the junction unmatched. The CDR3 contains 14 residues. CDR1 and CDR2 (germline): SGHNT, YYREEE (reference sequence). The CDR3 DNA reads TGTGCCAGCAGCTTTACTAGCGGAGGGCTCGAGCAGTACTTC. This codes for CASSFTSGGLEQYF.

The chain uses TRBV4-3 and TRBJ2-3; D gene unclear. Germline CDR1 is LGHNA and CDR2 is YSLEER. The CDR3 runs to 13 residues. Deletions cut 5 bases from V and 4 bases from J, with 10 bases between. Here the CDR3 reads CASSSRGPDTQYF. CDR3 coding DNA: TGCGCCAGCAGCTCCCGTGGGCCAGATACGCAGTATTTT.

This clone was recorded a few times. V gene TRBV7-9 combines with J gene TRBJ2-3; TRBD1 matches at 8 bases. J was trimmed by 0 bases and V by 7 bases; bases with no gene match: 3. CDR3 length: 14 amino acids. Germline CDR1 SEHNR, CDR2 FQNEAQ (reference sequence). CDR3 region: CASTRQGSTDTQYF. As DNA, the CDR3 is TGTGCCAGCACCCGACAGGGGAGCACAGATACGCAGTATTTT. The full variable domain, completed using reference TRBV7-9 and TRBJ2-3, is DTGVSQNPRHKITKRGQNVTFRCDPISEHNRLYWYRQTLGQGPEFLTYFQNEAQLEKSRLLSDRFSAERPKGSFSTLEIQRTEQGDSAMYLCASTRQGSTDTQYFGPGTRLTVL.